The next 8 T cell receptor beta chains were all read from a single sample in a study of OX40 agonist ivuxolimab in advanced cancers. Assay used: immunoSEQ multiplex PCR; TCRdb lists only in-frame clones, some missing. The table records around 70,000 clones, more than 75% of them present only once. The sequenced sample was CD4+ or CD8+ T cells sorted from blood, obtained in a trial of the OX40 agonist ivuxolimab. The receptor source for this set is an adult with an advanced solid tumor such as melanoma, head and neck, liver or kidney cancer.

The CDR3 DNA reads as TGTGCCAGCAGCTCTAGAACTTTGGGAGAGCAGTACTTC. Translated, it gives CASSSRTLGEQYF. V and J are TRBV9 and TRBJ2-7; D gene uncertain. In germline, CDR1 is SGDLS, CDR2 YYNGEE. The CDR3 has 13 amino acids. Trimming stripped 4 bases from V and 7 bases from J, with 15 bases between. Variable domain in full (rest from reference TRBV9 and TRBJ2-7): DSGVTQTPKHLITATGQRVTLRCSPRSGDLSVYWYQQSLDQGLQFLIQYYNGEERAKGNILERFSAQQFPDLHSELNLSSLELGDSALYFCASSSRTLGEQYFGPGTRLTVT.

The chain is built from TRBV6-6 and TRBJ2-7, with a possible D match to TRBD1 (6 bases). V lost 6 bases and J lost 1, with 19 bases in between. The CDR3 has 16 residues. The germline V gene encodes CDR1 MNHNY and CDR2 SVGAGI (reference sequence). The chain's CDR3 is CASSEYGQRKSYEQYF. As DNA, the CDR3 is TGTGCCAGCAGCGAATACGGACAGAGGAAATCCTACGAGCAGTACTTC.

This clone was counted once. V and J are TRBV27 and TRBJ2-5, with TRBD2 identical over 8 bases. The end of the DNA fits TRBJ2-7 better, so the J call may be wrong. There are 15 residues in the CDR3. The germline V gene encodes CDR1 MNHEY and CDR2 SMNVEV (reference sequence). In DNA form, the CDR3 reads TGTGCCAGCAGTCTAGTCGCCGGGACTAGCTACGAGCAGTACTTC. It yields the protein CASSLVAGTSYEQYF.

This clone was seen more than once but under ten times. The DNA for the CDR3 is TGTGCCAGCATGACAAATACCGGCTATGGCTACACCTTC. Translation gives CASMTNTGYGYTF. The chain joins TRBV6-1 to TRBJ1-2; D uncertain. Per the germline V gene, CDR1 is MNHNS and CDR2 is SASEGT. The V end lost 7 bases, the J end lost 4 bases, and 13 bases lay between the germline ends. The CDR3 contains 13 residues.

The chain has TRBV19 and TRBJ1-1; 8 bases agree with TRBD1. This CDR3 is built from 17 residues. V dropped 8 bases and J dropped 0; count of bases not matched to a gene: 14. Germline CDR1 and CDR2: LNHDA and SQIVND (reference sequence). The CDR3 loop reads CASRLRGDRRLNTEAFF. The CDR3 region has the DNA TGTGCCAGTCGACTTCGAGGGGACAGGCGGTTGAACACTGAAGCTTTCTTT.

This chain links TRBV5-1 with TRBJ2-1, with no clear D. The CDR3 is made up of 13 amino acids. Trimming took off 0 bases at V and 9 bases at J, with 10 bases between the two ends. Germline CDR1 SGHRS, CDR2 YFSETQ. CDR3 in amino acids: CASSLDLVTEQFF. The DNA for the CDR3 is TGCGCCAGCAGCTTGGATTTGGTAACTGAGCAGTTCTTC.

The rearrangement uses TRBV11-2 and TRBJ2-2; D is ambiguous. Germline-derived CDR1 and CDR2 are SGHAT and FQNNGV. V dropped 0 bases and J dropped 6 bases, with 8 bases sitting between them. This CDR3 region has 14 residues. CDR3 nucleotides: TGTGCCAGCAGCTTAGATTGGGTTTCCGGGGAGCTGTTTTTT. This codes for CASSLDWVSGELFF.

In this sample, this clone turned up a few times. The V call is TRBV19, the J call TRBJ2-1, with TRBD1 identical over 11 bases. The trim removed 9 bases at V and 5 bases at J, leaving 3 bases unmatched. The germline gives CDR1 LNHDA, CDR2 SQIVND (reference sequence). CDR3 length: 13 residues. CDR3 DNA: TGTGCCAGCGAGGACAGGGGGCACAATGAGCAGTTCTTC. As protein: CASEDRGHNEQFF.